The 6 T cell receptor beta chains below come from one sample, sequenced in a study of blood T cell repertoires in COVID-19. Clones were sequenced by immunoSEQ multiplex PCR, and TCRdb holds only the in-frame ones, with some missing. This table has 300,000 or so clones, 75% to 95% appearing once. The sample was PBMCs or T cells enriched from blood (not recorded which). These TCRs come from a woman aged 25-40 years who had recovered from COVID-19.

The V call is TRBV18, the J call TRBJ2-7; TRBD1 matches at 9 bases. J was trimmed by 4 bases and V by 0 bases; bases with no gene match: 4. This CDR3 is 15 amino acids long. Germline V CDR1 and CDR2: KGHSH, LQKENI. The CDR3 sequence is CASSPPTGGMYEQYF. The CDR3 region has the DNA TGTGCCAGCTCACCACCCACAGGGGGCATGTACGAGCAGTACTTC.

The chain joins TRBV18 to TRBJ1-1; D might be TRBD1 (5 bases). The V end lost 5 bases, the J end lost 0 bases, and 22 bases lay between the germline ends. Looked up from germline, CDR1 is KGHSH and CDR2 is LQKENI. The CDR3 is 18 amino acids. The CDR3 sequence: CASSADAGGPGMNTEAFF. The CDR3 DNA sequence: TGTGCCAGCTCAGCGGACGCAGGTGGCCCAGGGATGAACACTGAAGCTTTCTTT.

The chain combines TRBV5-1 with TRBJ2-2; 8 bases map to TRBD1. This CDR3 has 14 amino acids. Trimming cost V 4 bases and J 6 bases; bases outside gene matches: 5. The germline CDR1 and CDR2 sequences are SGHRS and YFSETQ. This CDR3 is CASSNRTGPGELFF. CDR3 DNA sequence: TGCGCCAGCAGCAACCGGACAGGGCCCGGGGAGCTGTTTTTT.

This chain joins TRBV5-1 and TRBJ2-1, with D perhaps TRBD2 (6 bases). The V end was cut by 1 base, the J end by 0 bases, with 14 bases between. From germline, CDR1 is SGHRS and CDR2 YFSETQ. The CDR3 is 17 amino acids. CDR3 region: CASSLIASAYSYNEQFF. Written as DNA, the CDR3 is TGCGCCAGCAGCTTGATCGCTAGCGCTTACTCCTACAATGAGCAGTTCTTC.

The genes are TRBV6-5 and TRBJ2-4; 7 bases match TRBD1. Germline lookup yields CDR1 MNHEY and CDR2 SVGAGI. The CDR3 is 13 residues long. V lost 6 bases, J lost 6 bases, and 5 bases stayed unmatched. The chain's CDR3 is CASRDRQGNIQYF. CDR3 nucleotide sequence: TGTGCCAGCAGGGACCGACAGGGAAACATTCAGTACTTC.

The chain is built from TRBV18 and TRBJ2-3, with TRBD2 identical over 7 bases. This CDR3 has 18 residues. CDR1 and CDR2 (germline): KGHSH, LQKENI. V lost 6 bases and J lost 3; bases outside the gene matches: 18. CDR3 sequence reads: CASSHRQAGRLETDTQYF. The CDR3 DNA sequence: TGTGCCAGCTCGCACCGTCAAGCGGGAAGGTTGGAAACAGATACGCAGTATTTT.